A single sample is the source of the 25 T cell receptor beta chains below, sequenced in a study of blood T cell repertoires in COVID-19. Generated by immunoSEQ multiplex PCR, the TCRdb table keeps only in-frame clones and is missing some. Here the sample spans 180,000 or so clones, 84% being singletons. The sequenced sample consisted of peripheral blood. The receptors come from a man between 40 and 49 years old who had recovered from COVID-19.

A few counts support this clone. The chain employs TRBV2 and TRBJ2-3, with D possibly matching TRBD1 (7 bases). V lost 10 bases and J 4 bases, leaving 15 bases between the germline ends. This CDR3 comprises 13 residues. The germline CDR1 and CDR2 sequences are SNHLY and FYNNEI. The CDR3 loop reads CATSDREADTQYF. CDR3 in DNA: TGTGCCACCTCCGACAGGGAGGCAGATACGCAGTATTTT.

V usage is TRBV5-5 and J usage is TRBJ1-6, with D maybe TRBD1 (6 bases). Germline V gives CDR1 SGHKS, CDR2 YYEKEE (reference sequence). V lost 1 base and J lost 10, with 12 bases in between. The CDR3 covers 14 residues. This CDR3 is CASSLSPGDSPLHF. The CDR3 bases are TGTGCCAGCAGCTTGTCCCCAGGGGACTCACCCCTCCACTTT. The full variable domain, with the rest looked up from reference TRBV5-5 and TRBJ1-6, is DAGVTQSPTHLIKTRGQQVTLRCSPISGHKSVSWYQQVLGQGPQFIFQYYEKEERGRGNFPDRFSARQFPNYSSELNVNALLLGDSALYLCASSLSPGDSPLHFGNGTRLTVT.

The rearrangement links TRBV29-1 to TRBJ2-6; D is ambiguous. This CDR3 contains 13 residues. Trimming shortened V by 5 bases and J by 4 bases, and 9 bases separated the two germline ends. Germline lookup yields CDR1 SQVTM and CDR2 ANQGSEA. The CDR3 loop is CSVKNRGANVLTF. In nucleotides, the CDR3 is TGCAGCGTTAAGAATCGGGGGGCCAACGTCCTGACTTTC.

V gene TRBV28 combines with J gene TRBJ2-7; 8 positions agree with TRBD2. The CDR3 totals 15 residues. Trimming at V came to 6 bases and at J to 5 bases, leaving 12 bases not matched to a gene. CDR1 and CDR2 (germline): MDHEN, SYDVKM. The CDR3 spells CASRGGGRSDDEQYF. The CDR3 nucleotides read TGTGCCAGCAGGGGGGGCGGGAGGAGTGACGACGAGCAGTACTTC.

The chain uses TRBV30 and TRBJ1-1; the D gene is possibly TRBD1 (6 bases). CDR1 and CDR2 from the germline V gene are GTSNPN and SVGIG (reference sequence). This CDR3 contains 13 residues. V was pared by 0 bases and J by 11 bases, with 16 bases between. In nucleotides, the CDR3 is TGTGCCTGGAGTGTAGGAAGTCAGGGGCTTGCTTTCTTT. It specifies CAWSVGSQGLAFF.

V is TRBV19 and J is TRBJ2-7, with a tentative D call TRBD2 (6 bases). This CDR3 spans 15 amino acids. V was clipped by 0 bases and J by 0 bases, with 9 bases between them. The germline gives CDR1 LNHDA, CDR2 SQIVND (reference sequence). This CDR3 reads CASSIDGGTSYEQYF. CDR3 sequence (DNA): TGTGCCAGTAGTATAGATGGCGGGACCTCCTACGAGCAGTACTTC.

The chain has TRBV4-1 and TRBJ2-3; TRBD1 aligns across 9 bases. With 4 bases clipped from V and 4 bases from J, the junction kept 12 bases outside the gene matches. Germline assignment: CDR1 MGHRA and CDR2 YSYEKL. The CDR3 is 17 residues long. The CDR3 DNA sequence: TGCGCCAGCAGCCTTTCTACGGGACAGGGTTTTTCAGATACGCAGTATTTT. This translates into CASSLSTGQGFSDTQYF.

This clone was detected a few times. V gene TRBV10-3 combines with J gene TRBJ2-7; 7 bases agree with TRBD1. The germline V gene has CDR1 ENHRY and CDR2 SYGVKD. After removal of 8 bases from V and 2 bases from J, the junction contained 6 bases not matched to a gene. This CDR3 contains 13 residues. The CDR3 nucleotides are TGTGCCATCGAGGGAAGGGGGCCCTACGAGCAGTACTTC. Translation: CAIEGRGPYEQYF.

The CDR3, as DNA: TGTGCCAGTAGTATCGGAAGGGGCCGCAATCAGCCCCAGCATTTT. It translates to CASSIGRGRNQPQHF. The rearrangement joins TRBV19 to TRBJ1-5; D perhaps matches TRBD1 (5 bases). Trimming shortened V by 3 bases and J by 2 bases, and 11 bases separated the two germline ends. The CDR3 contains 15 residues. Per germline, CDR1 LNHDA and CDR2 SQIVND (reference sequence).

V gene TRBV7-6 combines with J gene TRBJ2-3; 9 nucleotides match TRBD1. CDR1 is SGHVS and CDR2 is FNYEAQ in the germline V gene. After removal of 5 bases from V and 1 base from J, the junction contained 1 base not matched to a gene. The CDR3 has 14 amino acids. The CDR3 bases are TGTGCCAGCAGCCGGACAGGGGGCACAGATACGCAGTATTTT. It translates to CASSRTGGTDTQYF.

The chain joins TRBV11-3 to TRBJ2-5, with 8 bases matching TRBD2. The CDR3 extends over 15 amino acids. Losses at the gene ends were 4 bases for V and 5 bases for J; bases not matched to a gene: 9. In germline, CDR1 is SGHNT, CDR2 YENEEA. CDR3 amino acids: CASSSFGTSEETQYF. CDR3 bases: TGTGCCAGCAGCTCATTCGGGACTAGTGAGGAGACCCAGTACTTC.

This chain uses TRBV7-3 with TRBJ1-5; a weak D match, TRBD1 (5 bases). Germline loops: CDR1 SGHTA, CDR2 FQGTGA. The CDR3 loop spans 19 amino acids. Trimming stripped 1 base from V and 5 bases from J, with 24 bases between. The CDR3 reads CASSLIIPPRGDWDQPQHF. CDR3 nucleotide sequence: TGTGCCAGCAGCTTAATAATCCCCCCCCGGGGGGACTGGGATCAGCCCCAGCATTTT.

The chain carries TRBV30 and TRBJ1-1; D gene uncertain. CDR3 length: 13 residues. Germline values: CDR1 GTSNPN, CDR2 SVGIG (reference sequence). V was trimmed by 4 bases and J by 11 bases, leaving 20 bases between them. For the CDR3, the DNA is TGTGCCTGGACTGAAGACACCACCGATAGGGCTTTCTTT. It encodes CAWTEDTTDRAFF.

This chain links TRBV7-9 with TRBJ2-3, with a tentative D call TRBD2 (5 bases). Germline CDR1 is SEHNR and CDR2 is FQNEAQ (reference sequence). The CDR3 is made up of 14 amino acids. V was shortened by 7 bases and J by 5 bases, with 16 bases between the two germline ends. The CDR3 region is CASIMWSGIDTQYF. CDR3 bases: TGTGCCAGCATAATGTGGTCGGGGATAGATACGCAGTATTTT.

The V gene is TRBV6-6, the J gene TRBJ2-1; 8 bases align to TRBD2. J lost 5 bases, V lost 9 bases, and 12 bases had no gene match. This CDR3 region has 15 residues. The germline CDR1 and CDR2 sequences are MNHNY and SVGAGI (reference sequence). The CDR3 coding sequence is TGTGCCAGTGGGGAGCGGGAGAGTTGGAACAATGAGCAGTTCTTC. Translated: CASGERESWNNEQFF.

The rearrangement joins TRBV24-1 to TRBJ2-7; TRBD1 matches at 11 bases. The germline gives CDR1 KGHDR, CDR2 SFDVKD. This CDR3 spans 15 amino acids. With V trimmed by 2 bases and J by 6 bases, 5 bases remained unmatched. The CDR3 nucleotides are TGTGCCACCAGTGATTCCGGGACAGGGGGATTCGAGCAGTACTTC. Translation: CATSDSGTGGFEQYF.

A word on this clone: The junction departs from the called germline gene at one end, perhaps through a read error. The genes are TRBV7-7 and TRBJ2-5; D is undetermined. Germline values: CDR1 SSHAT, CDR2 FNYEAQ (reference sequence). This CDR3 is 13 amino acids long. CDR3 sequence (DNA): TGTGCTAGCAGCTTTAGTGACGGGGAGACCCAGTACTTC. This sequence encodes CASSFSDGETQYF.

This clone has ten or more counts. CDR3 protein: CASSITGGGDQPQHF. In DNA, the CDR3 is TGTGCCAGCAGCATAACAGGGGGGGGAGATCAGCCCCAGCATTTT. This chain joins TRBV5-6 and TRBJ1-5; 8 bases align to TRBD1. V lost 4 bases and J lost 5; bases outside the gene matches: 8. Looked up from germline, CDR1 is SGHDT and CDR2 is YYEEEE. The CDR3 totals 15 residues.

This chain uses TRBV19 with TRBJ2-2; tentative D call: TRBD2 (5 bases). Germline V gives CDR1 LNHDA, CDR2 SQIVND (reference sequence). V lost 8 bases to trimming and J lost 7 bases, with 11 bases between them. This CDR3 spans 12 amino acids. The CDR3 protein is CASSTGDGELFF. In DNA form, the CDR3 reads TGTGCCAGTTCTACCGGGGACGGGGAGCTGTTTTTT.

V usage is TRBV5-4 and J usage is TRBJ2-4, with 9 bases identical to TRBD2. The CDR3 spans 14 residues. Trimming cost V 0 bases and J 5 bases; bases outside gene matches: 0. The germline CDR1 and CDR2 sequences are SGHNT and YYREEE (reference sequence). DNA for the CDR3: TGTGCCAGCAGCTTGGGACTAGCGGAAAACATTCAGTACTTC. Protein product: CASSLGLAENIQYF.

This chain links TRBV27 with TRBJ1-2; D gene ambiguous. Trimming left V 4 bases short and J 2 bases short, with 5 bases between. The CDR3 totals 12 residues. Germline assignment: CDR1 MNHEY and CDR2 SMNVEV (reference sequence). The CDR3 DNA sequence: TGTGCCAGCAGTTCCCCGAACTATGGCTACACCTTC. Translation gives CASSSPNYGYTF.

This rearrangement joins TRBV9 to TRBJ2-7, with D tentatively TRBD2 (6 bases). This CDR3 has 15 residues. V lost 0 bases and J 2 bases, leaving 12 bases between the germline ends. Germline loops: CDR1 SGDLS, CDR2 YYNGEE. The CDR3 sequence is CASSVGASATYEQYF. The CDR3 DNA reads as TGTGCCAGCAGCGTAGGGGCTAGCGCCACCTACGAGCAGTACTTC.

The gene calls are TRBV7-2 and TRBJ1-1; TRBD1 agrees at 8 bases. The germline CDR1 and CDR2 sequences are SGHTA and FQGNSA. With 5 bases clipped from V and 4 bases from J, the junction kept 6 bases outside the gene matches. There are 14 residues in the CDR3. The CDR3 loop is CASSQQGVVTEAFF. In DNA form, the CDR3 reads TGTGCCAGCAGCCAACAGGGGGTGGTCACTGAAGCTTTCTTT. Looking up the rest from reference TRBV7-2 and TRBJ1-1 gives the full variable domain: GAGVSQSPSNKVTEKGKDVELRCDPISGHTALYWYRQSLGQGLEFLIYFQGNSAPDKSGLPSDRFSAERTGGSVSTLTIQRTQQEDSAVYLCASSQQGVVTEAFFGQGTRLTVV.

The rearrangement links TRBV11-2 to TRBJ2-7, with 10 bases matching TRBD1. Unmatched junction bases numbered 7, after V lost 7 bases and J lost 4 bases. The V gene's germline CDR1 is SGHAT and CDR2 FQNNGV. The CDR3 spans 14 residues. CDR3 bases: TGTGCCAGCACCCCGGACAGGGGGGGGTACGAGCAGTACTTC. Translation: CASTPDRGGYEQYF.

The chain recombines TRBV5-5 with TRBJ2-7; D is perhaps TRBD1 (6 bases). Trimming removed 1 base at V and 6 bases at J, with 14 bases between. This CDR3 is 14 amino acids long. Germline values: CDR1 SGHKS, CDR2 YYEKEE (reference sequence). The CDR3 is CASSLTWTDGEQYF. The DNA for the CDR3 is TGTGCCAGCAGCTTGACCTGGACAGATGGCGAGCAGTACTTC.